The 28 T cell receptor beta chains below come from one sample, sequenced in a study of blood T cell repertoires in COVID-19. This table comes from immunoSEQ multiplex PCR, and its TCRdb copy is limited to in-frame clones, with some not included. The top ten clones hold more than 7.5% of a sample with about 150,000 clones, roughly 81% of them seen once. The specimen was peripheral blood. The receptors derive from a woman aged 60-75 years with COVID-19, enrolled during active disease.

The sample holds one count of this clone. The chain links TRBV12-3 or TRBV12-4 to TRBJ2-3; D is uncertain. V lost 4 bases and J 3 bases, leaving 8 bases between the germline ends. The CDR3 totals 13 residues. In DNA, the CDR3 is TGTGCCAGCAGTTCCCGAGCTACAGATACGCAGTATTTT. Its translation: CASSSRATDTQYF.

This clone turned up a few times. The V and J genes are TRBV5-6 and TRBJ1-5, with D perhaps TRBD1 (5 bases). The CDR3 totals 16 residues. V was trimmed by 3 bases and J by 5 bases, leaving 18 bases between them. The germline CDR1 and CDR2 sequences are SGHDT and YYEEEE. The CDR3 loop is CASSSLRGYVDQPQHF. DNA for the CDR3: TGTGCCAGCAGCTCCCTACGGGGGTATGTGGATCAGCCCCAGCATTTT.

V usage is TRBV23-1 and J usage is TRBJ2-7, with a possible D match to TRBD1 (5 bases). TRBV23-1 is recorded as an ORF, its role being uncertain. The CDR3 runs 15 residues. The germline V and J ends were trimmed by 7 bases and 5 bases, with 21 bases remaining between them. CDR3 coding DNA: TGCGCCAGCACCCCTCGCAGGACACCGCGCCACGAGCAGTACTTC. Translating it yields CASTPRRTPRHEQYF.

The CDR3 coding sequence is TGTGCCAGCAACTTCGGAGGAGGCGAGCAGTACTTC. It yields the protein CASNFGGGEQYF. The chain joins TRBV12-3 or TRBV12-4 to TRBJ2-7, with D maybe TRBD2 (5 bases). The CDR3 loop spans 12 amino acids. V lost 7 bases, J lost 6 bases, and 13 bases lay in between.

The chain carries TRBV19 and TRBJ2-5, with D tentatively TRBD1 (6 bases). The CDR3 consists of 14 residues. Per germline, CDR1 LNHDA and CDR2 SQIVND (reference sequence). V was cut by 5 bases and J by 4 bases, with 14 bases left in between. The CDR3 loop reads CASSLQGWGETQYF. The CDR3 DNA sequence: TGTGCCAGTAGTCTCCAGGGGTGGGGAGAGACCCAGTACTTC.

The chain couples TRBV19 to TRBJ1-1; TRBD1 is a possible D gene (6 bases). The CDR3 loop spans 15 amino acids. Per germline, CDR1 LNHDA and CDR2 SQIVND (reference sequence). V lost 7 bases and J 2 bases, leaving 17 bases between the germline ends. CDR3 protein: CASILPGTPNTEAFF. CDR3 nucleotide sequence: TGTGCCAGTATCCTCCCCGGGACACCCAACACTGAAGCTTTCTTT.

This chain uses TRBV5-1 with TRBJ1-3; D is unclear. The germline CDR1 and CDR2 sequences are SGHRS and YFSETQ. V shed 1 base and J shed 0 bases, with 8 bases lying between them. The CDR3 spans 15 residues. Written as DNA, the CDR3 is TGCGCCAGCAGCTTGCCCCCTTCCTCTGGAAACACCATATATTTT. It encodes CASSLPPSSGNTIYF. Variable domain in full (rest from reference TRBV5-1 and TRBJ1-3): KAGVTQTPRYLIKTRGQQVTLSCSPISGHRSVSWYQQTPGQGLQFLFEYFSETQRNKGNFPGRFSGRQFSNSRSEMNVSTLELGDSALYLCASSLPPSSGNTIYFGEGSWLTVV.

This clone was detected only a few times. This chain uses TRBV2 with TRBJ2-5; TRBD2 is a possible D gene (7 bases). Germline values: CDR1 SNHLY, CDR2 FYNNEI. V lost 8 bases and J 2 bases, leaving 15 bases between the germline ends. The CDR3 covers 14 residues. The CDR3 protein is CASWGGGVQETQYF. In nucleotides, the CDR3 is TGTGCCAGCTGGGGGGGCGGAGTACAAGAGACCCAGTACTTC.

This chain links TRBV18 with TRBJ1-2, with D tentatively TRBD1 (6 bases). Per the germline V gene, CDR1 is KGHSH and CDR2 is LQKENI. With 5 bases removed from V and 4 bases from J, the gap between germline ends came to 11 bases. The CDR3 has 13 amino acids. The CDR3 spells CASSGGAGYGYTF. The CDR3 DNA reads as TGTGCCAGCTCAGGGGGCGCGGGCTATGGCTACACCTTC.

The count of this clone is one. The J gene is TRBJ2-3, the V gene TRBV10-1; TRBD2 agrees at 11 bases. Trimming cost V 2 bases and J 6 bases; bases outside gene matches: 10. Germline CDR1 reads WNHNN; CDR2 reads SYGVQD (reference sequence). This CDR3 is built from 17 residues. As DNA, the CDR3 is TGCGCCAGCAGTGAGGTCCGGCTTAGCGGGGGGGCTGATACGCAGTATTTT. Translation: CASSEVRLSGGADTQYF.

This chain links TRBV6-2 or TRBV6-3 with TRBJ1-1, with 9 nucleotides matching TRBD1. Germline lookup yields CDR1 MNHEY and CDR2 SVGEGT. The CDR3 is 17 amino acids. The ends lost 5 bases at V and 5 bases at J; junction bases unmatched: 15. The CDR3 loop is CASSKSLTGGRDTEAFF. The CDR3 nucleotides read TGTGCCAGCAGTAAATCTTTAACAGGGGGCCGGGATACTGAAGCTTTCTTT.

The chain recombines TRBV5-1 with TRBJ2-5; 7 nucleotides align to TRBD1. From germline, CDR1 is SGHRS and CDR2 YFSETQ. The CDR3 loop spans 14 amino acids. V was pared by 4 bases and J by 1 base, with 4 bases of the junction left unmatched. The CDR3 loop is CASSPGTAQETQYF. Written as DNA, the CDR3 is TGCGCCAGCAGCCCCGGGACAGCCCAAGAGACCCAGTACTTC.

The chain carries TRBV27 and TRBJ2-7; 8 bases align to TRBD1. CDR3 length: 14 amino acids. J lost 1 base, V lost 5 bases, and 4 bases had no gene match. CDR1 MNHEY and CDR2 SMNVEV come from the germline V gene (reference sequence). CDR3 DNA: TGTGCCAGCAGTGCCTGGACAGGGTCCTACGAGCAGTACGTC. Its protein is CASSAWTGSYEQYV.

V is TRBV4-2 and J is TRBJ1-1; 8 bases agree with TRBD1. CDR1 is LGHNA and CDR2 is YNFKEQ in the germline V gene. V was pared by 1 base and J by 2 bases, with 6 bases of the junction left unmatched. This CDR3 is built from 16 residues. CDR3 amino acids: CASSQGRGQANTEAFF. CDR3 nucleotides: TGTGCCAGCAGCCAAGGCCGGGGACAGGCTAACACTGAAGCTTTCTTT.

The rearrangement joins TRBV9 to TRBJ1-3; D is unresolved. This CDR3 has 13 amino acids. With 4 bases removed from V and 0 bases from J, the gap between germline ends came to 5 bases. CDR1 is SGDLS and CDR2 is YYNGEE in the germline V gene. CDR3 residues: CASSTSSGNTIYF. The CDR3 DNA is TGTGCCAGCAGCACAAGCTCTGGAAACACCATATATTTT.

The chain is built from TRBV6-2 or TRBV6-3 and TRBJ1-1; no definite D call. The CDR3 has 15 residues. Trimming cost V 2 bases and J 8 bases, with 18 bases left between them. Germline V lookup: CDR1 MNHEY, CDR2 SVGEGT. The CDR3 region has the DNA TGTGCCAGCAGTTACGGAGCTTGGCAGGCGGGGGAAGCTTTCTTT. As protein: CASSYGAWQAGEAFF.

The gene calls are TRBV5-1 and TRBJ2-7, with D tentatively TRBD2 (6 bases). The germline V gene encodes CDR1 SGHRS and CDR2 YFSETQ. The V end was cut by 0 bases, the J end by 6 bases, with 7 bases between. This CDR3 is built from 12 residues. CDR3 in DNA: TGCGCCAGCAGCTTGGAGGGACTCGAGCAGTACTTC. It codes for CASSLEGLEQYF.

V and J are TRBV10-3 and TRBJ2-2, with D possibly being TRBD2 (7 bases). From germline, CDR1 is ENHRY and CDR2 SYGVKD. V lost 2 bases to trimming and J lost 5 bases, with 15 bases between them. This CDR3 is 16 amino acids long. The chain's CDR3 is CAISEPSGGRTGELFF. Here the CDR3 DNA reads TGTGCCATCAGTGAGCCCTCCGGGGGGCGGACCGGGGAGCTGTTTTTT.

This chain links TRBV19 with TRBJ1-5; D possibly corresponds to TRBD1 (5 bases). Germline V gene sequence: CDR1 LNHDA, CDR2 SQIVND (reference sequence). Trimming cost V 5 bases and J 6 bases, with 11 bases left between them. CDR3 length: 13 residues. The CDR3 sequence is CASSRQGPQPQHF. DNA of the CDR3: TGTGCCAGTAGTCGGCAGGGCCCTCAGCCCCAGCATTTT.

This clone has just a few counts. The chain joins TRBV12-5 to TRBJ1-5; tentatively, D is TRBD1 (5 bases). Looked up from germline, CDR1 is LGHNT and CDR2 is FRNRAP. V was clipped by 7 bases and J by 9 bases, with 10 bases between them. The CDR3 spans 11 residues. CDR3 sequence reads: CASAFTGPQHF. Written as DNA, the CDR3 is TGTGCTAGTGCCTTTACAGGGCCCCAGCATTTT. Variable domain in full (rest from reference TRBV12-5 and TRBJ1-5): DARVTQTPRHKVTEMGQEVTMRCQPILGHNTVFWYRQTMMQGLELLAYFRNRAPLDDSGMPKDRFSAEMPDATLATLKIQPSEPRDSAVYFCASAFTGPQHFGDGTRLSIL.

In its sample, this clone was seen once. The chain joins TRBV9 to TRBJ1-2; 8 nucleotides align to TRBD1. This CDR3 contains 14 residues. J lost 7 bases, V lost 3 bases, and 8 bases had no gene match. Looked up from germline, CDR1 is SGDLS and CDR2 is YYNGEE. The CDR3 nucleotides read TGTGCCAGCAGCGACCAGGGGGCGACGGGTGGCTACACCTTC. This codes for CASSDQGATGGYTF.

J is TRBJ2-7 and V is TRBV6-1; the D is unclear. V was trimmed by 3 bases and J by 0 bases, leaving 12 bases between them. The germline gives CDR1 MNHNS, CDR2 SASEGT. The CDR3 runs 15 residues. In nucleotides, the CDR3 is TGTGCCAGCAGTGATCGGCACAGCAACTCCTACGAGCAGTACTTC. Translation gives CASSDRHSNSYEQYF.

The CDR3 DNA is TGTGCCAGCAGCTTAACAGGGACCTCCTACAATGAGCAGTTCTTC. Translating it yields CASSLTGTSYNEQFF. The chain is built from TRBV5-5 and TRBJ2-1; TRBD1 might be the D (6 bases). Germline V gene lookup returns CDR1 SGHKS and CDR2 YYEKEE (reference sequence). The CDR3 loop spans 15 amino acids. Trimming shortened V by 2 bases and J by 0 bases, and 9 bases separated the two germline ends.

V usage is TRBV6-5 and J usage is TRBJ1-1; TRBD1 aligns across 7 bases. The germline CDR1 and CDR2 sequences are MNHEY and SVGAGI. V dropped 4 bases and J dropped 3; count of bases not matched to a gene: 2. The CDR3 is 13 amino acids. The CDR3, as DNA: TGTGCCAGCAGTTCTACAGGGGACACTGAAGCTTTCTTT. Protein: CASSSTGDTEAFF.

This sequence joins TRBV3-1 (or the pseudogene TRBV3-2) and TRBJ2-1; 8 bases align to TRBD2. The CDR3 has 15 amino acids. Germline V gene sequence: CDR1 LGHDT, CDR2 YNNKEL (reference sequence). The junction had 8 bases not matched to a gene; V was cut back by 0 bases and J by 10 bases. The CDR3 sequence: CASSQDPGRAREQFF. CDR3 nucleotide sequence: TGTGCCAGCAGCCAAGATCCCGGGAGGGCCAGGGAGCAGTTCTTC.

The chain couples TRBV29-1 to TRBJ2-1; 10 bases are shared with TRBD2. Trimming removed 4 bases from V and 9 bases from J; junction bases left unmatched: 9. The CDR3 runs to 14 residues. In germline, CDR1 is SQVTM, CDR2 ANQGSEA. The CDR3 DNA follows: TGCAGCGTTGCAGGGCTAGCGGGAGCGGGTGAGCAGTTCTTC. It encodes CSVAGLAGAGEQFF.

The rearrangement links TRBV5-1 to TRBJ1-6; D is undetermined. Germline V gives CDR1 SGHRS, CDR2 YFSETQ. Trimming took 0 bases from V and 5 from J, leaving 6 bases between them. The CDR3 consists of 14 residues. The CDR3 DNA reads as TGCGCCAGCAGCTTGGCCCCAGATAATTCACCCCTCCACTTT. This sequence encodes CASSLAPDNSPLHF.

This clone was picked up one time. The chain links TRBV18 to TRBJ1-1; D gene ambiguous. Germline V lookup: CDR1 KGHSH, CDR2 LQKENI. V gave up 5 bases and J gave up 4 bases, with 11 bases separating them. The CDR3 runs to 13 residues. CDR3 coding DNA: TGTGCCAGCTCAGCGCTAGAAGGCACTGAAGCTTTCTTT. Its protein is CASSALEGTEAFF.